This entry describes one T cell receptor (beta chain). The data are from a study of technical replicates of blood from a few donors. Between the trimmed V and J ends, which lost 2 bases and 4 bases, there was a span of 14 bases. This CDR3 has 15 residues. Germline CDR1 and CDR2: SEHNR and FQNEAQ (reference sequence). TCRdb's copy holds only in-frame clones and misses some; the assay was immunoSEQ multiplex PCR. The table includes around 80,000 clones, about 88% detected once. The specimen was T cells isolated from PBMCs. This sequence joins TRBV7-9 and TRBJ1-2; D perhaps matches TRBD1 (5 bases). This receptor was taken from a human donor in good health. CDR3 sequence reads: CASSLLEQVSYGYTF. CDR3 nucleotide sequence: TGTGCCAGCAGCTTATTGGAACAGGTCAGCTATGGCTACACCTTC.